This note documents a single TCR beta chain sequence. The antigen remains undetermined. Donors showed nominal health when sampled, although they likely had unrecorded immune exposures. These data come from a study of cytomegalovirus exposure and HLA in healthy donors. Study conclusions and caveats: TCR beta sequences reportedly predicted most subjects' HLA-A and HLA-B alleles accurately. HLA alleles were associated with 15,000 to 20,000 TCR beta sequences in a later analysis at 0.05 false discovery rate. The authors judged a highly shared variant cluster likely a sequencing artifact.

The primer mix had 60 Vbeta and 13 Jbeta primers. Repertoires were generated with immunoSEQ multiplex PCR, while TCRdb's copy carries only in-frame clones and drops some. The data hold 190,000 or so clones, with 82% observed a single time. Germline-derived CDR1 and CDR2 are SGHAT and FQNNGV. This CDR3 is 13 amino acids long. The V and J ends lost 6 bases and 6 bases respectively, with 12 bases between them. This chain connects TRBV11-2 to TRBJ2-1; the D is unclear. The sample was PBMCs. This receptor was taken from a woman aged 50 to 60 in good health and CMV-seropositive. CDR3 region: CASSSNPSNEQFF. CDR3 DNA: TGTGCCAGCAGTTCTAACCCTTCCAATGAGCAGTTCTTC.